Following are 11 T cell receptor beta chains from one sample sequenced in a study of blood T cell repertoires in COVID-19. Some clones are missing from TCRdb's copy, which holds only in-frame ones; the method was immunoSEQ multiplex PCR. Of approximately 240,000 clones in the sample, about 83% are singletons; the top ten hold 5.5%. The sample taken for sequencing was peripheral blood. Source of these receptors: a human donor in a cohort sampled during active COVID-19.

The chain joins TRBV19 to TRBJ1-5; 12 nucleotides line up with TRBD1. The ends lost 5 bases at V and 4 bases at J; junction bases unmatched: 6. Germline V gene lookup returns CDR1 LNHDA and CDR2 SQIVND (reference sequence). This CDR3 contains 16 residues. The CDR3 DNA reads TGTGCCAGTAGTGGCCGGGACAGGGGGCGAAATCAGCCCCAGCATTTT. Its protein is CASSGRDRGRNQPQHF.

The chain employs TRBV14 and TRBJ2-7, with 10 bases identical to TRBD1. The CDR3 sequence is 15 residues long. Germline trimming cut 2 bases from V and 4 bases from J; bases unmatched to any gene: 5. Germline CDR1 is SGHDN and CDR2 is FVKESK. CDR3 loop: CASSQLTGGRYEQYF. For the CDR3, the DNA is TGTGCCAGCAGCCAATTGACAGGGGGCAGGTACGAGCAGTACTTC.

J is TRBJ1-4 and V is TRBV19; the D is unclear. The CDR3 runs 14 residues. Trimming shortened V by 7 bases and J by 7 bases, and 16 bases separated the two germline ends. Germline loops: CDR1 LNHDA, CDR2 SQIVND (reference sequence). The CDR3 spells CASTALGEGEKLFF. The CDR3 DNA sequence: TGTGCCAGTACCGCCCTCGGGGAGGGTGAAAAACTGTTTTTT.

V is TRBV3-1 (or the pseudogene TRBV3-2) and J is TRBJ1-2, with 7 bases matching TRBD1. V lost 1 base and J lost 8; bases outside the gene matches: 10. CDR1 is LGHDT and CDR2 is YNNKEL in the germline V gene (reference sequence). The CDR3 is 15 residues long. DNA for the CDR3: TGTGCCAGCAGCCAAGGAGGGGGCGCGATCTACGGCTACACCTTC. Residues: CASSQGGGAIYGYTF.

The chain joins TRBV19 to TRBJ2-3; 9 bases are shared with TRBD1. V lost 10 bases to trimming and J lost 5 bases; unmatched junction nucleotides: 10. The CDR3 runs 14 residues. CDR1 is LNHDA, CDR2 SQIVND, per germline (reference sequence). CDR3: CAISYRGPKDTQYF. CDR3 bases: TGTGCCATTTCATACAGGGGGCCCAAAGATACGCAGTATTTT.

The chain carries TRBV4-2 and TRBJ2-1, with 10 positions matching TRBD2. Germline CDR1 and CDR2: LGHNA and YNFKEQ. The V gene end was trimmed by 0 bases and the J gene end by 1 base; junction bases not matched to a gene: 0. This CDR3 has 16 amino acids. CDR3 sequence reads: CASSQEGLASYNEQFF. As DNA, the CDR3 is TGTGCCAGCAGCCAAGAGGGACTAGCGTCCTACAATGAGCAGTTCTTC.

This clone came up once. The V gene is TRBV4-1, the J gene TRBJ1-1, with 8 positions matching TRBD1. The CDR3 sequence is 17 residues long. Germline assignment: CDR1 MGHRA and CDR2 YSYEKL. The junction had 16 bases not matched to a gene; V was cut back by 2 bases and J by 8 bases. The CDR3 DNA reads as TGCGCCAGCAGCCAATTTGGACAGGGTCAAGGGAGTGGGGAAGCTTTCTTT. This gives the protein CASSQFGQGQGSGEAFF.

This chain uses TRBV7-9 with TRBJ2-1; TRBD2 might be the D (6 bases). The CDR3 consists of 15 residues. Germline V gene lookup returns CDR1 SEHNR and CDR2 FQNEAQ (reference sequence). Trimming shortened V by 5 bases and J by 2 bases, and 13 bases separated the two germline ends. The CDR3 DNA reads TGTGCCAGCAGCCCCCTGGGGGGTACCTACAATGAGCAGTTCTTC. This translates into CASSPLGGTYNEQFF.

The CDR3 region has the DNA TGTGCCTGGAGAATTTTCGGGACAGGACCCATGAACACTGAAGCTTTCTTT. Translating gives CAWRIFGTGPMNTEAFF. V usage is TRBV30 and J usage is TRBJ1-1; 8 bases line up with TRBD1. J gave up 0 bases and V 3 bases, and 12 bases lay outside the gene matches. In germline, CDR1 is GTSNPN, CDR2 SVGIG (reference sequence). The length of the CDR3 is 17 residues. The whole variable domain, filled in from reference TRBV30 and TRBJ1-1, reads SQTIHQWPATLVQPVGSPLSLECTVEGTSNPNLYWYRQAAGRGLQLLFYSVGIGQISSEVPQNLSASRPQDRQFILSSKKLLLSDSGFYLCAWRIFGTGPMNTEAFFGQGTRLTVV.

This clone has only one observation. In DNA, the CDR3 is TGTGCCAGCAGCTTTCAGGGGGCCGAGCAGTACTTC. Its translation is CASSFQGAEQYF. The chain uses TRBV13 and TRBJ2-7, with 8 nucleotides matching TRBD1. Per germline, CDR1 PRHDT and CDR2 FYEKMQ (reference sequence). Trimming cost V 3 bases and J 6 bases; bases outside gene matches: 1. The CDR3 contains 12 residues.

V usage is TRBV5-1 and J usage is TRBJ1-1; perhaps TRBD1 as D (5 bases). Germline V lookup: CDR1 SGHRS, CDR2 YFSETQ. This CDR3 is 14 amino acids long. Trimming removed 4 bases at V and 0 bases at J, with 10 bases between. CDR3 amino acids: CASSAGPMNTEAFF. The CDR3 DNA reads TGCGCCAGCAGCGCGGGACCGATGAACACTGAAGCTTTCTTT. Using reference TRBV5-1 and TRBJ1-1 for the parts outside the CDR3, the full variable domain is KAGVTQTPRYLIKTRGQQVTLSCSPISGHRSVSWYQQTPGQGLQFLFEYFSETQRNKGNFPGRFSGRQFSNSRSEMNVSTLELGDSALYLCASSAGPMNTEAFFGQGTRLTVV.